This record covers a single T cell receptor (beta chain). The antigen remains undetermined. V was pared by 3 bases and J by 7 bases, with 12 bases between. Looked up from germline, CDR1 is SGHVS and CDR2 is FQNEAQ. This CDR3 has 14 amino acids. These data belong to a study of graft-versus-host responses after intestinal transplantation. Background on the study: The whole recipient group had anti-thymocyte globulin induction followed by tacrolimus and steroids for 2 to 3 years. The study, taken as a whole, reports: Some patients had graft-donor T cell macrochimerism. In their allografts, the ratios of graft-versus-host to host-versus-graft T cell clones were high. Among circulating GvH clones, peak levels were associated with early post-transplant declines in HvG clones.

The data were produced by immunoSEQ multiplex PCR, yet TCRdb's version contains in-frame clones alone and is incomplete. The table records more than 95,000 clones, 80% to 95% of them present only once. The V and J genes are TRBV7-8 and TRBJ1-4, with D perhaps matching TRBD1 (5 bases). Sequences were derived from unstimulated CD8+ T cells sorted from spleen or lymph node cells, sampled before intestinal transplant. This TCR derives from a human donor who received an intestinal transplant. This chain's CDR3 is CASSLSGGGEKLFF. In DNA form, the CDR3 reads TGTGCCAGCAGCTTGTCGGGGGGGGGTGAAAAACTGTTTTTT.